The clone carrying this T cell receptor beta chain was seen a few times. As yet, its antigen is unknown. Since a much larger clone is just one base distant, this may be a read error. The germline V gene has CDR1 SEHNR and CDR2 FQNEAQ (reference sequence). The ends were cut back, 5 bases at V and 3 bases at J, with 5 bases in the middle. There are 11 residues in the CDR3. The data were taken from a study of beta chain features in type 1 diabetes. In the study overall: Patient and healthy donor groups were alike in age, gender and cell yields. Regarding the study as a whole: Whether HLA type affects TCRB rearrangement stayed undetermined in the present work. In all four CD4+ subsets, TCRB CDR3 length was significantly, moderately reduced in type 1 diabetes.

As every portion of the isolated RNA was reverse transcribed, the sequencing read expressed TCRB transcripts. Roughly 3.5 million reads per sample on average were obtained from naive, central memory and regulatory T cell samples. The table came from immunoSEQ multiplex PCR; TCRdb's copy has only in-frame clones and leaves some out. The repertoire consists of 400,000 or so clones, with 8.5% to 10% occurring once and the leading ten covering about 0.6%. The sample taken for sequencing was central memory CD4+ T cells from blood. This sequence joins TRBV7-9 and TRBJ2-7; no clear D gene. The receptor comes from a man aged 25 to 40 with type 1 diabetes. DNA for the CDR3: TGTGCCAGCAGCCCAAACTACGAGCAGTACTTC. Residues: CASSPNYEQYF. Variable domain in full (rest from reference TRBV7-9 and TRBJ2-7): DTGVSQNPRHKITKRGQNVTFRCDPISEHNRLYWYRQTLGQGPEFLTYFQNEAQLEKSRLLSDRFSAERPKGSFSTLEIQRTEQGDSAMYLCASSPNYEQYFGPGTRLTVT.